The sequence of this T cell receptor (beta chain) was determined in a study of blood T cell repertoires in COVID-19. At the level of the study: Samples taken during acute and convalescent COVID-19 were collected in the United States, Italy and Spain. The cDNA or gDNA used as material had been derived from T cells, B-cell-depleted T cells, or PBMCs.

Only one count was recorded for this clone. Enrolled during active infection, Seattle patients were then followed longitudinally. This CDR3 has 13 residues. The germline V gene encodes CDR1 GTSNPN and CDR2 SVGIG (reference sequence). V was pared by 4 bases and J by 7 bases, with 13 bases between. Original handling: Cell counts per sample came from amplifying reference gene primers. Assay used: immunoSEQ multiplex PCR; TCRdb lists only in-frame clones, some missing. The D gene and trimming were derived from the DNA, and the V and J assignments and clone size from that table. Of around 260,000 clones listed, 88% are singletons.

This chain connects TRBV30 to TRBJ2-2, with D possibly TRBD1 on 6 matching bases. The TCR originated in a woman in her sixties or seventies with COVID-19, enrolled during active disease. The sequenced sample was peripheral blood. CDR3 DNA: TGTGCCTGGACTCCTCAGGGGTACGGGGAGCTGTTTTTT. Translating it yields CAWTPQGYGELFF.